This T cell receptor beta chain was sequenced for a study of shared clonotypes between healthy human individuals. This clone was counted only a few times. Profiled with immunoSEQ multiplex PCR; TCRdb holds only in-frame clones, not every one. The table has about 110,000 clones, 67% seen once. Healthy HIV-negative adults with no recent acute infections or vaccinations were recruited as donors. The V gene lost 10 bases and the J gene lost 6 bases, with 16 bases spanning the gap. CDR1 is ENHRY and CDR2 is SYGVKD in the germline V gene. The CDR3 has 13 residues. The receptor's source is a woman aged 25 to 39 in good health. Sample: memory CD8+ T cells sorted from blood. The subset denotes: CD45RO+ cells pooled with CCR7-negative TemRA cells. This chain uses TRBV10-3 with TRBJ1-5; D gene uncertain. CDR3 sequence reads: CATHHGYGQPQHF. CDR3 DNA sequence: TGTGCCACCCACCACGGATATGGTCAGCCCCAGCATTTT.